This T cell receptor beta chain was sequenced in a study of blood T cell repertoires in COVID-19. Study as a whole: Samples taken during acute and convalescent COVID-19 were collected in the United States, Italy and Spain. T cells, B-cell-depleted T cells, or PBMCs supplied cDNA or gDNA.

There are a few counts of this clone. This CDR3 is also generated by other DNA sequences in the sample. Original methodology: Reference gene primer amplification gave nucleated cell count estimates. Sequencing was performed with immunoSEQ multiplex PCR; in TCRdb, only in-frame clones are kept and a portion is missing. V and J calls and clone size are given by that table; D and trimming were obtained from the DNA. The repertoire holds hundreds of thousands of clones, with roughly 80% as singletons. Losses at the gene ends were 0 bases for V and 4 bases for J; bases not matched to a gene: 4. CDR3 length: 14 amino acids. CDR1 is GTSNPN, CDR2 SVGIG, per germline (reference sequence).

The J gene is TRBJ1-1, the V gene TRBV30; 8 bases fit TRBD1. This sequence was found in a woman of 80 years or more with acute or convalescent COVID-19. The sequenced sample consisted of peripheral blood. DNA of the CDR3: TGTGCCTGGAGTGTAGGACAGGGCAGCACTGAAGCTTTCTTT. Protein product: CAWSVGQGSTEAFF.